These 32 T cell receptor beta chains share one sample of origin, sequenced in a study of cytomegalovirus exposure and HLA in healthy donors. A multiplex PCR was run with 60 Vbeta primers and 13 Jbeta primers. TCRdb keeps only in-frame clones here, not all; method: immunoSEQ multiplex PCR. The sample shows just under 250,000 clones, about 81% of them seen only once. The sequencing input was PBMCs. Every receptor here comes from a woman in her forties in good health and CMV-seropositive.

The chain has TRBV30 and TRBJ1-1, with TRBD1 matching 8 bases. The CDR3 is 12 amino acids. J gave up 1 base and V 5 bases, and 0 bases lay outside the gene matches. CDR1 and CDR2 (germline): GTSNPN, SVGIG (reference sequence). CDR3 bases: TGTGCCTGGGACAGGGGGAACACTGAAGCTTTCTTT. Protein product: CAWDRGNTEAFF.

This clone was observed a few times. The chain combines TRBV7-2 with TRBJ2-3; no reliable D call. V lost 1 base to trimming and J lost 5 bases, with 10 bases between them. The germline gives CDR1 SGHTA, CDR2 FQGNSA. The CDR3 totals 14 residues. CDR3 loop: CASSLDLVIDTQYF. The CDR3 nucleotides read TGTGCCAGCAGCTTAGATCTAGTTATAGATACGCAGTATTTT.

For this clone: Other DNA sequences in the same sample also yield this CDR3. The V call is TRBV6-5, the J call TRBJ1-5, with TRBD1 as a possible D gene (5 bases). V shed 0 bases and J shed 4 bases, with 7 bases lying between them. The CDR3 sequence is 14 residues long. The germline gives CDR1 MNHEY, CDR2 SVGAGI. The CDR3 sequence is CASSYSQGNQPQHF. The CDR3 DNA is TGTGCCAGCAGTTACTCCCAGGGTAATCAGCCCCAGCATTTT.

The rearrangement uses TRBV13 and TRBJ2-1, with TRBD2 as a possible D gene (5 bases). Looked up from germline, CDR1 is PRHDT and CDR2 is FYEKMQ (reference sequence). The CDR3 runs to 16 residues. V was pared by 3 bases and J by 6 bases, with 18 bases between. Here the CDR3 DNA reads TGTGCCAGCAGCTTGGGTCTTCGAGGGCGACTCAATGAGCAGTTCTTC. This sequence encodes CASSLGLRGRLNEQFF.

This clone has more than one count but fewer than ten. The chain joins TRBV6-1 to TRBJ2-7; 10 nucleotides agree with TRBD1. Germline CDR1 MNHNS, CDR2 SASEGT. V trimming: 4 bases; J trimming: 4 bases; junction bases outside the gene matches: 7. This CDR3 spans 15 amino acids. CDR3 region: CASSGTRDRGYEQYF. DNA of the CDR3: TGTGCCAGCAGTGGGACCCGGGACAGGGGATACGAGCAGTACTTC.

Written as DNA, the CDR3 is TGTGCCAGCAGCCCCGCAGGGAACTACGAGCAGTACTTC. This translates into CASSPAGNYEQYF. The V call is TRBV5-4, the J call TRBJ2-7; a possible D gene is TRBD1 (5 bases). This CDR3 is built from 13 residues. Germline V CDR1 and CDR2: SGHNT, YYREEE (reference sequence). The germline V and J ends were trimmed by 4 bases and 3 bases, with 11 bases remaining between them.

The sample holds one count of this clone. The V and J genes are TRBV27 and TRBJ2-7, with TRBD1 matching 10 bases. CDR1 and CDR2 (germline): MNHEY, SMNVEV (reference sequence). CDR3 length equals 16 residues. The J segment lost 0 bases and the V segment lost 4 bases, leaving 6 bases of the junction unmatched. CDR3 sequence: CASSSLGQGSSYEQYF. The DNA for the CDR3 is TGTGCCAGCAGTTCCCTGGGACAGGGGAGCTCCTACGAGCAGTACTTC.

V usage is TRBV7-3 and J usage is TRBJ2-3; 8 bases fit TRBD2. The CDR3 sequence is 14 residues long. Losses at the gene ends were 5 bases for V and 2 bases for J; bases not matched to a gene: 3. Germline CDR1 and CDR2: SGHTA and FQGTGA. The CDR3 DNA sequence: TGTGCCAGCAGCACGGGGGGGGCCACAGATACGCAGTATTTT. It translates to CASSTGGATDTQYF.

The V and J genes are TRBV7-9 and TRBJ1-2; D gene unclear. V lost 3 bases and J lost 12, with 5 bases in between. The CDR3 has 9 residues. Germline V lookup: CDR1 SEHNR, CDR2 FQNEAQ (reference sequence). CDR3 loop: CASSLADTF. Written as DNA, the CDR3 is TGTGCCAGCAGCTTGGCCGACACCTTC. The full variable domain, its missing parts supplied by reference TRBV7-9 and TRBJ1-2, is DTGVSQNPRHKITKRGQNVTFRCDPISEHNRLYWYRQTLGQGPEFLTYFQNEAQLEKSRLLSDRFSAERPKGSFSTLEIQRTEQGDSAMYLCASSLADTFGSGTRLTVV.

With respect to this clone: The same CDR3 also results from other DNA sequences found in this sample. The rearrangement joins TRBV5-6 to TRBJ2-4; D possibly corresponds to TRBD2 (5 bases). The length of the CDR3 is 16 residues. The germline gives CDR1 SGHDT, CDR2 YYEEEE. V lost 0 bases to trimming and J lost 0 bases, with 10 bases between them. The CDR3 DNA reads as TGTGCCAGCAGCTTGGGCGGAGGACTAGCCAAAAACATTCAGTACTTC. It codes for CASSLGGGLAKNIQYF. The complete variable domain, with remaining parts taken from reference TRBV5-6 and TRBJ2-4, reads DAGVTQSPTHLIKTRGQQVTLRCSPKSGHDTVSWYQQALGQGPQFIFQYYEEEERQRGNFPDRFSGHQFPNYSSELNVNALLLGDSALYLCASSLGGGLAKNIQYFGAGTRLSVL.

The V call is TRBV19, the J call TRBJ2-5; TRBD2 matches at 12 bases. In germline, CDR1 is LNHDA, CDR2 SQIVND (reference sequence). The V segment lost 5 bases and the J segment 1 base; nucleotides outside the gene matches: 5. There are 16 residues in the CDR3. CDR3 nucleotide sequence: TGTGCCAGTAGTCCACGACTAGCGGGGGTCCAAGAGACCCAGTACTTC. Translating gives CASSPRLAGVQETQYF.

This clone occurred a few times. This chain joins TRBV9 and TRBJ1-1; no clear D. The CDR3 spans 12 residues. Trimming removed 4 bases from V and 4 bases from J, with 8 bases in between. Germline CDR1 reads SGDLS; CDR2 reads YYNGEE. The CDR3 region has the DNA TGTGCCAGCAGCTCCCCCGGCACTGAAGCTTTCTTT. Protein product: CASSSPGTEAFF.

The chain employs TRBV19 and TRBJ1-2; D is possibly TRBD1 (5 bases). Germline V gene lookup returns CDR1 LNHDA and CDR2 SQIVND (reference sequence). This CDR3 comprises 13 residues. Deletions cut 3 bases from V and 4 bases from J, with 9 bases between. The CDR3 protein is CASSIRGVYGYTF. DNA for the CDR3: TGTGCCAGTAGTATCCGGGGGGTCTATGGCTACACCTTC.

The sample holds a few counts of this clone. V gene TRBV27 combines with J gene TRBJ1-6; 8 nucleotides agree with TRBD1. Germline V gives CDR1 MNHEY, CDR2 SMNVEV (reference sequence). Trimming took 3 bases from V and 8 from J; bases not matched to a gene: 6. The CDR3 consists of 15 residues. The CDR3 DNA is TGTGCCAGCAGTTTGGTCGGACAGGGCGATTCACCCCTCCACTTT. As protein: CASSLVGQGDSPLHF.

V gene TRBV4-1 combines with J gene TRBJ2-5; D gene unclear. Per the germline V gene, CDR1 is MGHRA and CDR2 is YSYEKL. Trimming took off 0 bases at V and 5 bases at J, with 4 bases between the two ends. The CDR3 is made up of 12 amino acids. CDR3 nucleotides: TGCGCCAGCAGCCAAGATCATGAGACCCAGTACTTC. It yields the protein CASSQDHETQYF.

The chain carries TRBV19 and TRBJ1-5; D perhaps matches TRBD1 (6 bases). This CDR3 is 13 amino acids long. From germline, CDR1 is LNHDA and CDR2 SQIVND (reference sequence). Between the trimmed V and J ends, which lost 4 bases and 9 bases, there was a span of 13 bases. The DNA of the CDR3 is TGTGCCAGTAGTACACAGGGTTTTGGGCCCCAGCATTTT. Protein sequence: CASSTQGFGPQHF.

The table lists this clone with a few counts. This chain uses TRBV19 with TRBJ2-5; 9 positions agree with TRBD1. The V and J ends lost 5 bases and 10 bases, in that order; junction bases with no gene match: 14. The germline gives CDR1 LNHDA, CDR2 SQIVND (reference sequence). CDR3 size: 15 residues. The CDR3 is CASSVTGTGNQGQYF. DNA for the CDR3: TGTGCCAGTAGTGTGACCGGGACAGGGAACCAAGGCCAGTACTTC.

V gene TRBV10-3 combines with J gene TRBJ2-2, with 7 bases aligning to TRBD2. CDR1 and CDR2 from the germline V gene are ENHRY and SYGVKD. The V and J ends lost 6 bases and 1 base, in that order; junction bases with no gene match: 2. The CDR3 spans 14 residues. CDR3 region: CAIRSGVNTGELFF. The CDR3 nucleotides read TGTGCCATCAGGAGCGGGGTGAACACCGGGGAGCTGTTTTTT.

V gene TRBV4-1 combines with J gene TRBJ2-5, with TRBD1 matching over 9 bases. The DNA end is more similar to TRBJ2-7, so the J call may be wrong. The germline gives CDR1 MGHRA, CDR2 YSYEKL. The CDR3 totals 16 residues. The CDR3 DNA sequence: TGCGCCAGCAGTCAGTCAGCCGGGACAGGGACCTACGAGCAGTACTTC. This encodes CASSQSAGTGTYEQYF.

In nucleotides, the CDR3 is TGTGCCAGCAGCTGGGGGGGCAATCTCTACGAGCAGTACTTC. It specifies CASSWGGNLYEQYF. The chain is built from TRBV11-2 and TRBJ2-7, with D perhaps TRBD2 (7 bases). CDR1 and CDR2 from the germline V gene are SGHAT and FQNNGV. The CDR3 extends over 14 amino acids. Trimming took off 4 bases at V and 3 bases at J, with 13 bases between the two ends.

The chain employs TRBV18 and TRBJ1-5; 11 bases align to TRBD1. CDR1 and CDR2 (germline): KGHSH, LQKENI. Trimming took 3 bases from V and 3 from J; bases not matched to a gene: 1. CDR3 length: 15 residues. CDR3 nucleotide sequence: TGTGCCAGCTCACCCGGACAGGGGGCCAATCAGCCCCAGCATTTT. Amino acids: CASSPGQGANQPQHF. Using reference TRBV18 and TRBJ1-5 for the parts outside the CDR3, the full variable domain is NAGVMQNPRHLVRRRGQEARLRCSPMKGHSHVYWYRQLPEEGLKFMVYLQKENIIDESGMPKERFSAEFPKEGPSILRIQQVVRGDSAAYFCASSPGQGANQPQHFGDGTRLSIL.

CDR3 in amino acids: CASSLIGGAYEQYF. CDR3 nucleotides: TGTGCCAGCAGCCTCATCGGGGGAGCCTACGAGCAGTACTTC. The rearrangement joins TRBV7-2 to TRBJ2-7; tentatively, D is TRBD2 (6 bases). The germline gives CDR1 SGHTA, CDR2 FQGNSA. Trimming stripped 5 bases from V and 2 bases from J, with 13 bases between. The CDR3 sequence is 14 residues long.

The rearrangement joins TRBV2 to TRBJ2-7, with 7 bases lining up with TRBD2. This CDR3 is built from 16 residues. CDR1 is SNHLY and CDR2 is FYNNEI in the germline V gene. V gave up 3 bases and J gave up 6 bases; unmatched junction bases: 14. This CDR3 reads CASSEGRLARDSEQYF. The CDR3 nucleotides read TGTGCCAGCAGTGAGGGACGACTAGCACGGGACTCCGAGCAGTACTTC. The full variable domain, its missing parts supplied by reference TRBV2 and TRBJ2-7, is EPEVTQTPSHQVTQMGQEVILRCVPISNHLYFYWYRQILGQKVEFLVSFYNNEISEKSEIFDDQFSVERPDGSNFTLKIRSTKLEDSAMYFCASSEGRLARDSEQYFGPGTRLTVT.

This chain uses TRBV19 with TRBJ1-2, with D possibly TRBD1 on 5 matching bases. Germline V CDR1 and CDR2: LNHDA, SQIVND (reference sequence). This CDR3 has 15 residues. Deletions cut 5 bases from V and 4 bases from J, with 17 bases between. CDR3 nucleotides: TGTGCCAGTAGTGTCCCGCAGGGTAGGGGCTATGGCTACACCTTC. This codes for CASSVPQGRGYGYTF.

The rearrangement joins TRBV6-5 to TRBJ2-2; TRBD1 matches at 10 bases. CDR3 length: 15 amino acids. The trim removed 6 bases at V and 3 bases at J, leaving 4 bases unmatched. Germline assignment: CDR1 MNHEY and CDR2 SVGAGI. CDR3 in DNA: TGTGCCAGCAGCCGGACAGGGGGGGACACCGGGGAGCTGTTTTTT. This codes for CASSRTGGDTGELFF.

The table lists this clone with a count of one. The V call is TRBV6-5, the J call TRBJ2-5; 7 nucleotides agree with TRBD1. The CDR3 totals 14 residues. Germline values: CDR1 MNHEY, CDR2 SVGAGI. Losses at the gene ends were 6 bases for V and 2 bases for J; bases not matched to a gene: 6. The CDR3, as DNA: TGTGCCAGCAGGGGACCGGGACAGCAAGAGACCCAGTACTTC. Its protein is CASRGPGQQETQYF.

The chain employs TRBV7-9 and TRBJ2-5; the D gene is possibly TRBD1 (5 bases). V was clipped by 2 bases and J by 2 bases, with 12 bases between them. Looked up from germline, CDR1 is SEHNR and CDR2 is FQNEAQ (reference sequence). This CDR3 has 15 residues. Written as DNA, the CDR3 is TGTGCCAGCAGCTTACCGGACACTGGGCAAGAGACCCAGTACTTC. Protein: CASSLPDTGQETQYF.

This clone was seen only once. The chain employs TRBV4-1 and TRBJ1-4, with TRBD1 as a possible D gene (6 bases). Germline CDR1 and CDR2: MGHRA and YSYEKL. CDR3 length equals 12 residues. Trimming stripped 1 base from V and 12 bases from J, with 9 bases between. CDR3 coding DNA: TGCGCCAGCAGCCAAGGAGAGGGGGAACTGTTTTTT. Residues: CASSQGEGELFF.

The chain's CDR3 is CASSLVGGGAGYEQFF. For the CDR3, the DNA is TGTGCCAGCAGCTTAGTGGGCGGGGGGGCCGGTTATGAGCAGTTCTTC. The chain has TRBV7-8 and TRBJ2-1; 9 bases agree with TRBD2. V was clipped by 1 base and J by 8 bases; unmatched bases: 9. The CDR3 has 16 residues. Germline CDR1 is SGHVS and CDR2 is FQNEAQ.

The chain recombines TRBV7-3 with TRBJ2-3, with TRBD2 identical over 8 bases. The CDR3 contains 16 residues. CDR1 SGHTA and CDR2 FQGTGA come from the germline V gene. V gave up 7 bases and J gave up 0 bases; unmatched junction bases: 9. The CDR3 here is CASTFRGGRSTDTQYF. The DNA of the CDR3 is TGTGCCAGCACCTTTCGCGGGGGGCGTAGCACAGATACGCAGTATTTT.

The J gene is TRBJ2-5, the V gene TRBV6-5; D unclear. The CDR3 is made up of 13 amino acids. V lost 5 bases and J lost 0, with 7 bases in between. Germline loops: CDR1 MNHEY, CDR2 SVGAGI. The CDR3 coding sequence is TGTGCCAGCAGTGAACATAACCAAGAGACCCAGTACTTC. This sequence encodes CASSEHNQETQYF.

CDR3 region: CASSLSWRSSYEQYF. The CDR3 region has the DNA TGTGCCAGCAGTTTATCATGGCGGAGCTCCTACGAGCAGTACTTC. The J gene is TRBJ2-7, the V gene TRBV27, with D unclear. Trimming left V 0 bases short and J 0 bases short, with 9 bases between. Per the germline V gene, CDR1 is MNHEY and CDR2 is SMNVEV (reference sequence). This CDR3 region has 15 residues.